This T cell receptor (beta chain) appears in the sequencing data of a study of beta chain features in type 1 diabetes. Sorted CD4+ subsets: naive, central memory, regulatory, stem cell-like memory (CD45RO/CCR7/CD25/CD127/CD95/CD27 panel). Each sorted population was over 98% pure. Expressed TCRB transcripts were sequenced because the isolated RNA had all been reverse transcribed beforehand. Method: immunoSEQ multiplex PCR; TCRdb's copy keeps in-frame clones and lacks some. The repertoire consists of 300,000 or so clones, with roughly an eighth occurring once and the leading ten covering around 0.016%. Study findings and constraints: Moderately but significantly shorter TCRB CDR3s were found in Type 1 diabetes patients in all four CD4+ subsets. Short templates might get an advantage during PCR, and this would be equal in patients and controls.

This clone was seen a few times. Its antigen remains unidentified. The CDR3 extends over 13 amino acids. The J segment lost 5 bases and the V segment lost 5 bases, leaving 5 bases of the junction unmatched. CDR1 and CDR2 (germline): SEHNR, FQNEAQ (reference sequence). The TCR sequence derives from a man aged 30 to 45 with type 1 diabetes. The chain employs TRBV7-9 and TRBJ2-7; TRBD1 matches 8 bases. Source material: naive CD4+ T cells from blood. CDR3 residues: CASSEQGGDEQYF. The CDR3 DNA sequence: TGTGCCAGCAGCGAACAGGGGGGCGACGAGCAGTACTTC. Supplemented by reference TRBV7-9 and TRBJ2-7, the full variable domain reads DTGVSQNPRHKITKRGQNVTFRCDPISEHNRLYWYRQTLGQGPEFLTYFQNEAQLEKSRLLSDRFSAERPKGSFSTLEIQRTEQGDSAMYLCASSEQGGDEQYFGPGTRLTVT.